This T cell receptor beta chain is from a study of T cell repertoires in cytomegalovirus infection. Study as a whole: The authors relied on CMV epitopes, both recently identified HLA-C-restricted and well-studied HLA-B-restricted. Through public TCR beta signatures, both CMV infection and matching HLA type were indicated.

A word on this clonotype: As yet, its antigen is unknown.

A single record per CDR3 protein comes from TCRdb applying MiXCR to the reads. The sample has approximately 990,000 distinct CDR3 sequences, 31% seen once. The CDR3 spans 14 residues. Per germline, CDR1 SQVTM and CDR2 ANQGSEA. Trimming cost V 8 bases and J 0 bases; bases outside gene matches: 8. Study-wide points: HLA-C-restricted CMV clonotypes gave the most frequent clonotype in two of eight donors.

This clonotype was sampled from a human donor in good health (CMV status not recorded). Some clones in this sample may be carry-over from other donors' samples. Material: cultured CD8+ T cells from PBMCs, obtained from culture after CMV antigen stimulation. The V and J genes are TRBV29-1 and TRBJ2-3; 7 bases line up with TRBD2. This chain's CDR3 is CSSEQRGSTDTQYF. The CDR3 DNA follows: TGCAGCTCCGAACAGCGGGGTAGCACAGATACGCAGTATTTT.